This TCR beta chain was observed in a study of blood T cells in healthy people across ages. Drawn from each donor were ten milliliters of peripheral blood. Together with a sample-barcoded 5' primer, a J-beta primer mix was included in a second PCR lasting roughly 7 to 11 cycles. Unique molecular identifiers of 12 random nucleotides labeled each cDNA. Using its own MiXCR run on the 5' RACE reads, TCRdb lists one record per CDR3 protein. The profile covers 500,000 to 650,000 distinct CDR3 sequences, with roughly a quarter appearing a single time and approximately 4% taken by the ten largest. The CDR3 length is 14 residues. Between the trimmed V and J ends, which lost 7 bases and 7 bases, there was a span of 19 bases. This sample also belongs to another study, concerning T cells of mothers and their children. In that study: The M1S primer of the second PCR added sample barcodes and 2-4 random nucleotides.

This clonotype was sampled from a boy aged 2-15 years in good health. V gene TRBV12-3 or TRBV12-4 combines with J gene TRBJ2-5, with unresolved D. Sequences were obtained from blood. CDR3 region: CASTRKGPALTQYF. The CDR3 coding sequence is TGTGCCAGCACCAGAAAGGGCCCGGCGTTGACCCAGTACTTC.